This T cell receptor beta chain was observed in a study of blood T cell repertoires in COVID-19 (dated by TCRdb to 2020 to 2021). For the study in its entirety: The collaborator samples originated in the United States, Italy and Spain and spanned the acute and convalescent phases of COVID-19. Deeply sampled blood TCRbeta repertoires from subjects exposed to, actively infected with, or recovered from COVID-19 were included in the dataset. The repertoires were made available in a free public database intended to serve as a resource for research on the immune response to SARS-CoV-2. Where HLA class I and class II types were available, the types were taken from metadata supplied by the sample provider, not from assay-based typing. The samples were drawn from two sources: the first 160 participants of the ongoing ImmuneRACE study, and about 1,300 subjects contributed by 6 global collaborators. Nearly every sample came with metadata listing a de-identified subject ID, COVID-19 status, age in years and sex. The material from the prospective study consisted of cDNA or gDNA derived from T cells, B-cell-depleted T cells, or PBMCs. Broader findings and caveats from the paper: Clinical and demographic metadata were provided uncurated, with the amount varying by source and participant.

TCRbeta CDR3 regions were amplified from genomic DNA by means of the immunoSEQ Assay, a bias-controlled multiplex PCR. In the authors' own workflow: The number of nucleated cells in each sample was estimated from the amplification of reference gene primers within the assay. To quantify the absolute abundance of each unique TCRbeta CDR3 rearrangement, sequence reads were collapsed and filtered. For each sample, productive Simpson clonality was calculated by taking the square root of Simpson's diversity index across productive rearrangements. Entries here come from immuneACCESS through TCRdb and include only in-frame sequences with V and J called. Some clones fail to appear in such tables; in the studies checked, an unresolved V gene covers under half of the shortfall, and the cause of the remainder is unknown. Clone size and the V and J calls come from that table; the DNA yielded D and trimming. The sample yields some 200,000 clones; under 95% were counted once. The ten most abundant clones make up approximately 1.2% of the sample.

Details on this clone: Which antigen it targets is not known. Within one base of it there is no much larger clone, and no base qualities were kept.

Collaborating institutions collected whole blood in K2EDTA tubes following their own protocols. For TCRbeta analysis, collaborators shipped samples as frozen whole blood, isolated PBMCs, or DNA extracted from either of those sample types. Reading the germline V gene gives CDR1 MDHEN and CDR2 SYDVKM. The junction carries 21 bases between V and J, which are trimmed by 3 bases and 4 bases respectively. From cysteine to phenylalanine, the CDR3 is 17 amino acids long. Left in the record is the CDR3 DNA by itself, 51 bases read in frame from the first base. This TCR came from a man aged 30-40 years with acute or convalescent COVID-19. The chain was built from TRBV28 and TRBJ1-1; a confident D gene designation cannot be given. Source material: peripheral blood. The DNA sequence is TGTGCCAGCAGTTTCCCTAGCCCCTGGACCGGTTTCACTGAAGCTTTCTTT. Its coded protein is CASSFPSPWTGFTEAFF.